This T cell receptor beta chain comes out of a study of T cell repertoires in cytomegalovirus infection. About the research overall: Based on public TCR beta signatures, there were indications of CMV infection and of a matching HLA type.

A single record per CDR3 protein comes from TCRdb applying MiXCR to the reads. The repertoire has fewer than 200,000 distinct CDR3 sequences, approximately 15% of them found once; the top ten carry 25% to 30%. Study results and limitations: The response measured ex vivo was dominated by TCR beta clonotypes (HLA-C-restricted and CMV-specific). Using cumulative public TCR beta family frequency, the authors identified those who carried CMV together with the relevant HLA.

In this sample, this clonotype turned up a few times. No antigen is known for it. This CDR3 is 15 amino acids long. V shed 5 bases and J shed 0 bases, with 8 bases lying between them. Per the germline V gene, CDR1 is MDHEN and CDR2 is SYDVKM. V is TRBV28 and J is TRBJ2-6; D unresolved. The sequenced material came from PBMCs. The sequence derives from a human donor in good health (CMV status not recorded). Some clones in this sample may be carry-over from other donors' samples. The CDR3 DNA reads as TGTGCCAGCAGTCAAGCCTCCTCTGGGGCCAACGTCCTGACTTTC. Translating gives CASSQASSGANVLTF. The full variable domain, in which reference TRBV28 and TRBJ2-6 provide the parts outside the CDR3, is DVKVTQSSRYLVKRTGEKVFLECVQDMDHENMFWYRQDPGLGLRLIYFSYDVKMKEKGDIPEGYSVSREKKERFSLILESASTNQTSMYLCASSQASSGANVLTFGAGSRLTVL.